This T cell receptor beta chain comes out of a study of blood T cell repertoires in COVID-19. Overall study context: T cells, B-cell-depleted T cells, or PBMCs supplied cDNA or gDNA.

The V gene's germline CDR1 is MNHEY and CDR2 SVGAGI. The CDR3 runs to 12 residues. V shed 8 bases and J 2 bases; nucleotides not matched to a gene: 2. Methods used by the authors: Amplified reference gene primers provided the basis for estimating nucleated cell counts. Repertoires were generated with immunoSEQ multiplex PCR, while TCRdb's copy carries only in-frame clones and drops some. V, J and clone size are those of that table, while D and trimming were read from the DNA. Of approximately 300,000 clones listed, 80% to 90% are singletons. The study drew participants aged about 18 to 90 years from about two dozen US areas. Either two negative PCRs, clearance, or symptom resolution qualified Cohort 3 donors as recovered.

The chain couples TRBV6-5 to TRBJ2-7; 8 positions match TRBD1. This TCR was sampled from a woman in her late teens or twenties who had recovered from COVID-19. Sequencing input: PBMCs or T cells enriched from blood (not recorded which). The CDR3 DNA reads TGTGCCAGCGACAGGGGCCCCTACGAGCAGTACTTC. As protein: CASDRGPYEQYF.